This TCR beta chain was captured in a study of cytomegalovirus exposure and HLA in healthy donors. Concerning this clone itself: Its antigen is unknown.

Germline CDR1 and CDR2: SGHTA and FQGTGA. There are 13 residues in the CDR3. V lost 6 bases and J 1 base, leaving 8 bases between the germline ends. The study, taken as a whole, reports: While the bulk of TCR sequences proved rare, some public TCRs turned up in many donors.

Method: immunoSEQ multiplex PCR; TCRdb's copy keeps in-frame clones and lacks some. The sample has roughly 190,000 clones, approximately 86% seen once. The receptor was derived from a man aged 25 to 45 in good health and CMV-seropositive. The sequenced sample consisted of PBMCs. V usage is TRBV7-3 and J usage is TRBJ2-3; no clear D gene. CDR3 region: CASSPTRTDTQYF. CDR3 coding DNA: TGTGCCAGCAGTCCCACCCGCACAGATACGCAGTATTTT. Full variable domain (outside the CDR3, taken from reference TRBV7-3 and TRBJ2-3): GAGVSQTPSNKVTEKGKYVELRCDPISGHTALYWYRQSLGQGPEFLIYFQGTGAADDSGLPNDRFFAVRPEGSVSTLKIQRTERGDSAVYLCASSPTRTDTQYFGPGTRLTVL.